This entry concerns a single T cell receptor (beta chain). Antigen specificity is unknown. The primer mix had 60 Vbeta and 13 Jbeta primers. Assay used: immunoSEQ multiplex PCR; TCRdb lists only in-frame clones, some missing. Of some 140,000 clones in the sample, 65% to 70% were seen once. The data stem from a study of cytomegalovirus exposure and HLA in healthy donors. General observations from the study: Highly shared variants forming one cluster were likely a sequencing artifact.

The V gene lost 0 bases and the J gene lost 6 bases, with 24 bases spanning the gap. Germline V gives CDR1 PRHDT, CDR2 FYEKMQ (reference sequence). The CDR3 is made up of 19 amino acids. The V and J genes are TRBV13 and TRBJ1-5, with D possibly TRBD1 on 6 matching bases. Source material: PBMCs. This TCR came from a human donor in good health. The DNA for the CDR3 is TGTGCCAGCAGCTTAGGTCGGTTGGGGGCAGGGGATGTTGGTCAGCCCCAGCATTTT. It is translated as CASSLGRLGAGDVGQPQHF.